The 32 T cell receptor beta chains listed next were all sequenced from one sample in a study of low-dose radiotherapy and immunotherapy resistance in tumors. The time point is: before trial treatment. With a V-primer adapter and a constant-region primer, TCRs were amplified for around 21 PCR cycles. One entry per CDR3 protein, called by TCRdb with MiXCR from the reads. The table has about 46,000 distinct CDR3 sequences, 10% to 15% seen once. The material was PBMCs, obtained before treatment. These receptor sequences come from a female donor with ovarian cancer.

This clonotype has ten or more counts. The CDR3 DNA reads as TGCAGTGCTAGACCCGGGGGGATTGATACGCAGTATTTT. Translation gives CSARPGGIDTQYF. V and J are TRBV20-1 and TRBJ2-3; TRBD2 aligns across 7 bases. The CDR3 runs to 13 residues. J gave up 6 bases and V 2 bases, and 5 bases lay outside the gene matches. From germline, CDR1 is DFQATT and CDR2 SNEGSKA (reference sequence).

Notes on this clonotype: A read error likely explains this, since a far larger clone differs by one base. V and J are TRBV27 and TRBJ1-2; a possible D gene is TRBD1 (6 bases). Looked up from germline, CDR1 is MNHEY and CDR2 is SMNVEV (reference sequence). The CDR3 extends over 14 amino acids. CDR3 in DNA: TGTGCCACCAGTGACGCCGGGGGGGCAGAAGACTACACCTTC. This sequence encodes CATSDAGGAEDYTF.

This clonotype was counted ten times or more. The genes are TRBV5-3 and TRBJ2-5; 9 nucleotides align to TRBD2. TRBV5-3 is given ORF status, its function remaining uncertain. This CDR3 is built from 15 residues. The V segment lost 10 bases and the J segment 2 bases; nucleotides outside the gene matches: 12. DNA for the CDR3: TGTGCCGGAGATCAGAGACTAGCGGTTCAAGAGACCCAGTACTTC. It codes for CAGDQRLAVQETQYF.

In its sample, this clonotype was seen many times. The chain uses TRBV6-6 and TRBJ2-3; possible D gene TRBD1, 5 bases. Between the trimmed V and J ends, which lost 5 bases and 4 bases, there was a span of 16 bases. The CDR3 is 15 amino acids. Germline CDR1 reads MNHNY; CDR2 reads SVGAGI (reference sequence). CDR3 residues: CASSPHRGGPDTQYF. As DNA, the CDR3 is TGTGCCAGCAGTCCCCATAGGGGTGGGCCAGATACGCAGTATTTT.

This clonotype was seen at least ten times. The chain couples TRBV6-1 to TRBJ1-1, with D perhaps matching TRBD1 (5 bases). This CDR3 region has 16 residues. The germline V and J ends were trimmed by 2 bases and 5 bases, with 18 bases remaining between them. The germline CDR1 and CDR2 sequences are MNHNS and SASEGT. In DNA form, the CDR3 reads TGTGCCAGCAGTGAATGGCAGGGTGGGGAATCGACTGAAGCTTTCTTT. It codes for CASSEWQGGESTEAFF.

Many counts were recorded for this clonotype. The CDR3 protein is CASSQGRGVREETQYF. The CDR3 DNA reads as TGTGCCAGCAGCCAAGGTCGGGGGGTTAGGGAAGAGACCCAGTACTTC. This sequence joins TRBV4-2 and TRBJ2-5; 7 positions agree with TRBD2. Germline V gives CDR1 LGHNA, CDR2 YNFKEQ. V lost 1 base and J lost 3; bases outside the gene matches: 8. This CDR3 spans 16 amino acids.

The chain links TRBV29-1 to TRBJ1-3; TRBD1 might be the D (6 bases). The CDR3 is 13 residues long. The V gene lost 6 bases and the J gene lost 4 bases, with 13 bases spanning the gap. Germline V gene sequence: CDR1 SQVTM, CDR2 ANQGSEA. This CDR3 is CSVGGGSGNTIYF. In nucleotides, the CDR3 is TGCAGCGTCGGAGGGGGGTCAGGAAACACCATATATTTT.

This clonotype has ten or more counts. The rearrangement joins TRBV12-3 or TRBV12-4 to TRBJ2-2; D remains ambiguous. V shed 2 bases and J shed 1 base, with 2 bases lying between them. This CDR3 has 13 amino acids. This CDR3 reads CASSLQNTGELFF. The CDR3 bases are TGTGCCAGCAGTTTACAGAACACCGGGGAGCTGTTTTTT.

This clonotype was counted many times. This chain uses TRBV20-1 with TRBJ1-5; 11 nucleotides match TRBD1. The CDR3 is made up of 15 amino acids. Unmatched junction bases numbered 7, after V lost 4 bases and J lost 5 bases. The germline CDR1 and CDR2 sequences are DFQATT and SNEGSKA (reference sequence). The CDR3 coding sequence is TGCAGTGCTAAGTCCCGGGACAGGGGGGATCAGCCCCAGCATTTT. Amino acid sequence: CSAKSRDRGDQPQHF.

This clonotype was counted ten times or more. The chain couples TRBV12-3 or TRBV12-4 to TRBJ1-1, with D perhaps matching TRBD1 (6 bases). Between the trimmed V and J ends, which lost 5 bases and 2 bases, there was a span of 18 bases. The CDR3 is 16 residues long. CDR3 nucleotide sequence: TGTGCCAGCAGTGATGAGGAGACAGGATTTAACACTGAAGCTTTCTTT. It codes for CASSDEETGFNTEAFF.

This clonotype was seen ten or more times. This CDR3 reads CASSILSRGAKFGVEADTQYF. The CDR3 DNA reads as TGCGCCAGCAGCATTCTTTCTCGGGGGGCCAAGTTCGGGGTCGAGGCAGATACGCAGTATTTT. The chain carries TRBV5-1 and TRBJ2-3; TRBD2 is a possible D gene (7 bases). The CDR3 length is 21 residues. Trimming removed 4 bases from V and 4 bases from J, with 34 bases in between. CDR1 and CDR2 from the germline V gene are SGHRS and YFSETQ. The full variable domain, in which reference TRBV5-1 and TRBJ2-3 provide the parts outside the CDR3, is KAGVTQTPRYLIKTRGQQVTLSCSPISGHRSVSWYQQTPGQGLQFLFEYFSETQRNKGNFPGRFSGRQFSNSRSEMNVSTLELGDSALYLCASSILSRGAKFGVEADTQYFGPGTRLTVL.

The chain joins TRBV4-2 to TRBJ2-1; the match to TRBD1 covers 7 bases. This CDR3 has 15 residues. Germline trimming cut 0 bases from V and 7 bases from J; bases unmatched to any gene: 6. Germline assignment: CDR1 LGHNA and CDR2 YNFKEQ. CDR3: CASSQDGGQRNEQFF. Here the CDR3 DNA reads TGTGCCAGCAGCCAAGATGGGGGACAGAGAAATGAGCAGTTCTTC.

This clonotype came up many times. The chain couples TRBV20-1 to TRBJ2-7, with TRBD2 as a possible D gene (5 bases). The CDR3 is 15 amino acids. Germline V gene lookup returns CDR1 DFQATT and CDR2 SNEGSKA (reference sequence). In nucleotides, the CDR3 is TGCAGATCCCTACGCGGGCCCCTTCCCTGCGACGAGCAGTACTTC. The encoded protein is CRSLRGPLPCDEQYF.

The sample holds many counts of this clonotype. This rearrangement joins TRBV6-5 to TRBJ1-2, with 9 bases that match TRBD1. The CDR3 has 14 amino acids. J was trimmed by 7 bases and V by 5 bases; bases with no gene match: 8. Looked up from germline, CDR1 is MNHEY and CDR2 is SVGAGI. CDR3 in DNA: TGTGCCAGCAGTGCACCGGGACAGGGAAGTGGCTACACCTTC. Its protein product is CASSAPGQGSGYTF.

Turning to this clonotype: A far larger clone is a single base away, which makes a read error likely. The conserved final phenylalanine or tryptophan is absent from the CDR3, which likely points to a read error. This chain joins TRBV6-1 and TRBJ2-2; 9 bases agree with TRBD1. Germline V gene lookup returns CDR1 MNHNS and CDR2 SASEGT. V trimming: 5 bases; J trimming: 4 bases; junction bases outside the gene matches: 11. The CDR3 totals 17 residues. The chain's CDR3 is CASSLQGAVSFTGELFY. CDR3 DNA: TGTGCCAGCAGTCTACAGGGGGCCGTATCGTTCACCGGGGAGCTGTTTTAT.

In this sample, this clonotype turned up many times. The chain joins TRBV28 to TRBJ2-7; TRBD1 matches at 7 bases. This CDR3 comprises 17 residues. Germline V gene sequence: CDR1 MDHEN, CDR2 SYDVKM. The ends lost 5 bases at V and 1 base at J; junction bases unmatched: 14. The CDR3: CASSPSSWTGFSYEQYF. As DNA, the CDR3 is TGTGCCAGCAGTCCCTCCAGTTGGACAGGCTTTTCCTACGAGCAGTACTTC. The full variable domain, its missing parts supplied by reference TRBV28 and TRBJ2-7, is DVKVTQSSRYLVKRTGEKVFLECVQDMDHENMFWYRQDPGLGLRLIYFSYDVKMKEKGDIPEGYSVSREKKERFSLILESASTNQTSMYLCASSPSSWTGFSYEQYFGPGTRLTVT.

At least ten counts were recorded for this clonotype. This rearrangement joins TRBV5-1 to TRBJ1-4, with a weak D call TRBD1 (5 bases). The CDR3 is 16 amino acids. Germline CDR1 and CDR2: SGHRS and YFSETQ. Trimming left V 7 bases short and J 0 bases short, with 16 bases between. The CDR3: CASCRDRVATNEKLFF. The CDR3 DNA reads as TGCGCCAGCTGTCGGGACCGCGTTGCAACTAATGAAAAACTGTTTTTT.

Only a few counts were recorded for this clonotype. Written as DNA, the CDR3 is TGTGCCAGCAGGGGGTCCCAGCCCCAGCATTTT. Residues: CASRGSQPQHF. The rearrangement joins TRBV6-1 to TRBJ1-5; D is uncertain. Germline CDR1 reads MNHNS; CDR2 reads SASEGT. Between the trimmed V and J ends, which lost 6 bases and 7 bases, there was a span of 7 bases. The CDR3 is 11 residues long.

This clonotype was detected many times. V usage is TRBV30 and J usage is TRBJ2-1, with D perhaps matching TRBD2 (6 bases). This CDR3 has 15 residues. V lost 3 bases and J lost 2, with 14 bases in between. Germline assignment: CDR1 GTSNPN and CDR2 SVGIG (reference sequence). The CDR3 spells CAWSWAGTPYNEQFF. CDR3 sequence (DNA): TGTGCCTGGAGCTGGGCGGGGACCCCCTACAATGAGCAGTTCTTC.

The table lists this clonotype with many counts. V is TRBV2 and J is TRBJ2-3; D is uncertain. Germline CDR1 and CDR2: SNHLY and FYNNEI. The CDR3 has 14 residues. V gave up 3 bases and J gave up 0 bases, with 7 bases separating them. The CDR3 sequence: CASSEGLSTDTQYF. The CDR3 DNA follows: TGTGCCAGCAGTGAGGGCTTAAGCACAGATACGCAGTATTTT.

This clonotype was seen many times. The V and J genes are TRBV7-3 and TRBJ2-1; D is possibly TRBD1 or TRBD2 (6 bases each). CDR3 length: 15 amino acids. Germline V lookup: CDR1 SGHTA, CDR2 FQGTGA. V was pared by 5 bases and J by 2 bases, with 13 bases between. The CDR3 loop reads CASSPRGPTYNEQFF. CDR3 sequence (DNA): TGTGCCAGCAGCCCCCGGGGGCCTACCTACAATGAGCAGTTCTTC.

This clonotype was seen many times. The J gene is TRBJ2-7, the V gene TRBV7-2, with unresolved D. The CDR3 has 14 residues. Germline loops: CDR1 SGHTA, CDR2 FQGNSA. V dropped 2 bases and J dropped 0 bases, with 8 bases sitting between them. In DNA form, the CDR3 reads TGTGCCAGCAGCTTACTCCCTAGCTCCTACGAGCAGTACTTC. It encodes CASSLLPSSYEQYF. Full variable domain (missing parts from reference TRBV7-2 and TRBJ2-7): GAGVSQSPSNKVTEKGKDVELRCDPISGHTALYWYRQSLGQGLEFLIYFQGNSAPDKSGLPSDRFSAERTGGSVSTLTIQRTQQEDSAVYLCASSLLPSSYEQYFGPGTRLTVT.

This clonotype was picked up many times. The chain uses TRBV7-3 and TRBJ2-1; D is perhaps TRBD2 (5 bases). The germline gives CDR1 SGHTA, CDR2 FQGTGA. Trimming took off 5 bases at V and 5 bases at J, with 13 bases between the two ends. The CDR3 has 14 residues. CDR3 sequence: CASSPPGKDNEQFF. Here the CDR3 DNA reads TGTGCCAGCAGCCCCCCCGGGAAGGACAATGAGCAGTTCTTC.

This clonotype was recorded many times. CDR3 region: CAIRTDRGGPGGVYEQYF. In DNA, the CDR3 is TGTGCCATCAGAACAGATAGGGGAGGACCCGGGGGGGTCTACGAGCAGTACTTC. V and J are TRBV10-3 and TRBJ2-7, with 8 positions matching TRBD2. The germline V gene encodes CDR1 ENHRY and CDR2 SYGVKD. Trimming cost V 6 bases and J 3 bases; bases outside gene matches: 19. The CDR3 spans 18 residues.

Concerning this clonotype: This may arise from a read error, as a much more abundant clone is one base away. This chain uses TRBV25-1 with TRBJ2-7; the D gene is possibly TRBD2 (6 bases). The CDR3 loop spans 15 amino acids. V lost 3 bases, J lost 5 bases, and 17 bases lay in between. The germline V gene encodes CDR1 MGHDK and CDR2 SYGVNS. The CDR3 here is CASSDALGTADEQYF. The CDR3 DNA reads as TGTGCCAGCAGTGATGCTTTGGGGACTGCGGACGAGCAGTACTTC.

This clonotype was observed at least ten times. This chain joins TRBV2 and TRBJ2-3, with 12 bases lining up with TRBD2. Germline V gene lookup returns CDR1 SNHLY and CDR2 FYNNEI. The CDR3 has 16 residues. V trimming: 7 bases; J trimming: 2 bases; junction bases outside the gene matches: 7. CDR3 residues: CASTPGLAGITDTQYF. The CDR3 DNA is TGTGCCAGCACCCCCGGACTAGCGGGAATCACAGATACGCAGTATTTT.

The chain combines TRBV10-1 with TRBJ1-1, with D maybe TRBD1 (5 bases). The germline V gene has CDR1 WNHNN and CDR2 SYGVQD (reference sequence). The CDR3 has 13 residues. Between the trimmed V and J ends, which lost 4 bases and 1 base, there was a span of 7 bases. The CDR3: CASSAGPNTEAFF. The CDR3, as DNA: TGCGCCAGCAGTGCAGGGCCGAACACTGAAGCTTTCTTT.

About this clonotype itself: It differs at one base from a far larger clone, so likely a read error. The chain recombines TRBV5-8 with TRBJ2-1; 7 nucleotides match TRBD2. This CDR3 is built from 15 residues. V lost 2 bases, J lost 2 bases, and 4 bases stayed unmatched. CDR1 is SGHTS and CDR2 is YDEGEE in the germline V gene. The CDR3 nucleotides are TGTGCCAGCAGCTTTAGCGGGTGGGCCTACAATGAGCAGTTCTTC. The encoded protein is CASSFSGWAYNEQFF.

There are many counts of this clonotype. The CDR3 loop reads CASSPVGGYTDTQYF. CDR3 DNA sequence: TGTGCCAGCAGCCCCGTAGGGGGGTACACAGATACGCAGTATTTT. V is TRBV12-3 or TRBV12-4 and J is TRBJ2-3; D is perhaps TRBD1 or TRBD2 (6 bases each). V was cut by 6 bases and J by 2 bases, with 15 bases left in between. The CDR3 loop spans 15 amino acids.

This clonotype was recorded at least ten times. The CDR3 protein is CASSPGTGNSNQPQHF. CDR3 nucleotide sequence: TGTGCCAGCTCACCGGGGACAGGGAATAGCAATCAGCCCCAGCATTTT. The chain carries TRBV18 and TRBJ1-5, with 9 bases aligning to TRBD1. Unmatched junction bases numbered 3, after V lost 3 bases and J lost 0 bases. This CDR3 region has 16 residues. CDR1 is KGHSH, CDR2 LQKENI, per germline.

This clonotype was seen repeatedly, ten times or more. The chain recombines TRBV11-2 with TRBJ1-2; D not resolved. V was trimmed by 1 base and J by 2 bases, leaving 14 bases between them. The CDR3 covers 16 residues. Per germline, CDR1 SGHAT and CDR2 FQNNGV. CDR3 region: CASSLVDRNPNYGYTF. CDR3 nucleotides: TGTGCCAGCAGCTTAGTGGATCGGAACCCCAACTATGGCTACACCTTC. Full variable domain (remainder filled in from reference TRBV11-2 and TRBJ1-2): EAGVAQSPRYKIIEKRQSVAFWCNPISGHATLYWYQQILGQGPKLLIQFQNNGVVDDSQLPKDRFSAERLKGVDSTLKIQPAKLEDSAVYLCASSLVDRNPNYGYTFGSGTRLTVV.

This clonotype was detected ten times or more. The chain uses TRBV3-1 and TRBJ1-2; tentative D call: TRBD1 (6 bases). The CDR3 sequence is 13 residues long. Trimming pared 4 bases from V and 8 bases from J, leaving 14 bases between. From germline, CDR1 is LGHDT and CDR2 YNNKEL (reference sequence). CDR3 DNA: TGTGCCAGCAGCCTCGCGGGGGCGCGGGGCTACACCTTC. Protein: CASSLAGARGYTF. Supplemented by reference TRBV3-1 and TRBJ1-2, the full variable domain reads DTAVSQTPKYLVTQMGNDKSIKCEQNLGHDTMYWYKQDSKKFLKIMFSYNNKELIINETVPNRFSPKSPDKAHLNLHINSLELGDSAVYFCASSLAGARGYTFGSGTRLTVV.